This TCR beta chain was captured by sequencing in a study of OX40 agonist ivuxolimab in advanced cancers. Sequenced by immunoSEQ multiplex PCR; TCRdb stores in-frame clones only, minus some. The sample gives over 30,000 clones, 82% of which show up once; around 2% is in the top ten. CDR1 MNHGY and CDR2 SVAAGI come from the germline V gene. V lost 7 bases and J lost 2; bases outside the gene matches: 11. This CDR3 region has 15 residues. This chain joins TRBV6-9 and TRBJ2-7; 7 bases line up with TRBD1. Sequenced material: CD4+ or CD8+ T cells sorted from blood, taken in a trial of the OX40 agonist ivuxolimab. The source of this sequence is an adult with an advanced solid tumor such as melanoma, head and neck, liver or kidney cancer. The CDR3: CASITDRTCTYEQYF. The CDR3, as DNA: TGTGCCAGCATCACGGACAGGACCTGCACCTACGAGCAGTACTTC.